The entry below gives a single T cell receptor (beta chain) sequence along with its context. The target antigen is unknown. This CDR3 is 12 amino acids long. V shed 3 bases and J 12 bases; nucleotides not matched to a gene: 6. Germline V gene lookup returns CDR1 PRHDT and CDR2 FYEKMQ (reference sequence). Every bit of the isolated RNA underwent reverse transcription, so sequencing read expressed TCRB transcripts. Produced via immunoSEQ multiplex PCR; TCRdb's table is partial and in-frame only. The repertoire has approximately 170,000 clones, approximately 62% of them found once; the top ten carry around 0.08%. The record originates from a study of beta chain features in type 1 diabetes. Study details: Age and gender were similar between patients and healthy donors, as were cell yields.

General study findings and limits: Moderately but significantly shorter TCRB CDR3s were found in Type 1 diabetes patients in all four CD4+ subsets. Relative to healthy donors, patients appeared to have naive, central memory and Treg TCRB repertoires that were more similar. Lower insertion and higher deletion counts appeared at VDJ junctions in type 1 diabetes patients.

This clonotype was sampled from a man aged 25 to 40 with type 1 diabetes. Sequencing input: naive CD4+ T cells from blood. The rearrangement joins TRBV13 to TRBJ2-7; 9 bases are a match to TRBD2. The CDR3 spells CASSLGLAWMYF. CDR3 nucleotides: TGTGCCAGCAGCTTGGGACTAGCCTGGATGTACTTC.